Listed below are T cell receptor beta chains from one sample, sequenced in a study of blood T cell repertoires in COVID-19. Measured with immunoSEQ multiplex PCR; TCRdb has only the in-frame clones, and not every one. The table lists about 190,000 clones, 70% to 80% of them singletons. Sequenced material: peripheral blood. All receptors derive from a man aged 45 to 65 who had recovered from COVID-19. Both conserved end residues are part of each CDR3. The D gene is left open where the match is weak. The size entry is marked missing in some rows and otherwise reads once, few, many or a size class.

abundance	d_gene	j_gene	v_gene	CDR3nt	CDR3aa
-	TRBD2	TRBJ2-1	TRBV11-3	TGTGCCAGCAGCTGGACTAGCGGGAGTAATGAGCAGTTCTTC	CASSWTSGSNEQFF
-	TRBD2	TRBJ2-3	TRBV7-3	TGTGCCAGCAGCTTAATCCCTAGCGGGGGTGGAGATACGCAGTATTTT	CASSLIPSGGGDTQYF
few	TRBD2	TRBJ2-5	TRBV12-3/TRBV12-4	TGTGCCAGCAGTTTCATAGCGGGAGAGACCCAGTACTTC	CASSFIAGETQYF
-	TRBD1	TRBJ2-7	TRBV7-8	TGTGCCAGCAGCTTAGGGGACAGGGGTAACGAGCAGTACTTC	CASSLGDRGNEQYF
-	TRBD1	TRBJ2-5	TRBV2	TGTGCCAGCAGTAAGGACAGGTCCGCCAGAGAGACCCAGTACTTC	CASSKDRSARETQYF
-	-	TRBJ2-5	TRBV18	TGTGCCAGCTCAAGAAGAGGTGGACAAGAGACCCAGTACTTC	CASSRRGGQETQYF
-	-	TRBJ1-1	TRBV30	TGTGCCTGGAGTGTACGCAGGGTTGGTGCCAGGAACACTGAAGCTTTCTTT	CAWSVRRVGARNTEAFF
-	TRBD1	TRBJ1-4	TRBV5-1	TGCGCCAGCAGCGAAGCGACCGGGACAGGGGACGGGAAACTGTTTTTT	CASSEATGTGDGKLFF
-	-	TRBJ1-4	TRBV30	TGTGCCTGGAGTCTTTCGGGGGTAGGGGAAAAACTGTTTTTT	CAWSLSGVGEKLFF
once	TRBD1	TRBJ2-7	TRBV12-5	TGTGCTAGTGGTTTTGACAGGGGTTACGAGCAGTACTTC	CASGFDRGYEQYF
-	TRBD1	TRBJ1-1	TRBV11-3	TGTGCCAGCAGCCTACAGGGACAGTCGGGAGCTTTCTTT	CASSLQGQSGAFF
-	TRBD1	TRBJ1-1	TRBV30	TGTGCCTGGGGAGAACAGGGGCGGAACACTGAAGCTTTCTTT	CAWGEQGRNTEAFF
-	TRBD2	TRBJ2-7	TRBV5-1	TGCGCCAGCAGCTTGATGGGACTAGCGGGAGGGCCCGAGCAGTACTTC	CASSLMGLAGGPEQYF
-	TRBD1	TRBJ1-4	TRBV19	TGTGCCACCAAGGACAGGGGTAATGAAAAACTGTTTTTT	CATKDRGNEKLFF
once	-	TRBJ1-6	TRBV30	TGTGCCTGTAACCCGGGGTATTCACCCCTCCACTTT	CACNPGYSPLHF
-	-	TRBJ1-4	TRBV4-1	TGCGCCAGCAGCCAAGACCCTGACCGATTCAGGGGATCTAATGAAAAACTGTTTTTT	CASSQDPDRFRGSNEKLFF
-	-	TRBJ1-2	TRBV7-9	TGTGCCAGCAGCTCCAACCTGGGGCAGGGGACGAGCTATGGCTACACCTTC	CASSSNLGQGTSYGYTF
-	-	TRBJ1-1	TRBV14	TGTGCCAGCAGCTTTTTGAGGGCTGCGGTGAACACTGAAGCTTTCTTT	CASSFLRAAVNTEAFF
-	TRBD1	TRBJ1-1	TRBV7-7	TGTGCCAGCAGCTTAGAGCCAGGGGGCTTGGACACTGAAGCTTTCTTT	CASSLEPGGLDTEAFF
-	-	TRBJ2-3	TRBV18	TGTGCCAGCTCACCACCGCAGGGGAGCACAGATACGCAGTATTTT	CASSPPQGSTDTQYF
-	-	TRBJ2-7	TRBV13	TGTGCCAGCAGCCTTAGCGTTTCGAGGGAGCAGTACTTC	CASSLSVSREQYF
-	-	TRBJ1-1	TRBV10-3	TGTGCCATCAGTGAGCTAGGCACACGGGGGGAAGCTTTCTTT	CAISELGTRGEAFF
-	-	TRBJ1-1	TRBV28	TGTGCCAGCAGTCCAATATTGATCGGGGTCGGGACACAAAACACTGAAGCTTTCTTT	CASSPILIGVGTQNTEAFF
-	-	TRBJ1-5	TRBV4-3	TGCGCCAGCAGCCAACGAGGGACAACTAATAGCAATCAGCCCCAGCATTTT	CASSQRGTTNSNQPQHF
-	-	TRBJ1-5	TRBV28	TGTGCCAGCAGCCTAGGGCCAGGGGCCAATCAGCCCCAGCATTTT	CASSLGPGANQPQHF
-	-	TRBJ1-6	TRBV9	TGTGCCAGCAGCGTATCTTCAGGATCTAATTCACCCCTCCACTTT	CASSVSSGSNSPLHF